The following is a T cell receptor (beta chain) sequence with its context. CDR3 length: 17 residues. Trimming took 6 bases from V and 0 from J, leaving 21 bases between them. Germline CDR1 reads MGHDK; CDR2 reads SYGVNS. The record originates from a study of OX40 agonist ivuxolimab in advanced cancers. Assay used: immunoSEQ multiplex PCR; TCRdb lists only in-frame clones, some missing. Altogether tens of thousands of clones are present, under 85% being singletons, with the ten largest covering roughly 1.1%. Anyone with autoimmune disease history or systemic immunosuppression was excluded. The source of this sequence is an adult with an advanced solid tumor such as melanoma, head and neck, liver or kidney cancer. The specimen comprised CD4+ or CD8+ T cells sorted from blood, sampled in a trial of the OX40 agonist ivuxolimab. This sequence joins TRBV25-1 and TRBJ2-7, with a tentative D call TRBD1 (6 bases). This CDR3 is CASSPNFGTRHSYEQYF. The CDR3 DNA reads TGTGCCAGCAGCCCCAATTTCGGGACACGCCACTCCTACGAGCAGTACTTC.